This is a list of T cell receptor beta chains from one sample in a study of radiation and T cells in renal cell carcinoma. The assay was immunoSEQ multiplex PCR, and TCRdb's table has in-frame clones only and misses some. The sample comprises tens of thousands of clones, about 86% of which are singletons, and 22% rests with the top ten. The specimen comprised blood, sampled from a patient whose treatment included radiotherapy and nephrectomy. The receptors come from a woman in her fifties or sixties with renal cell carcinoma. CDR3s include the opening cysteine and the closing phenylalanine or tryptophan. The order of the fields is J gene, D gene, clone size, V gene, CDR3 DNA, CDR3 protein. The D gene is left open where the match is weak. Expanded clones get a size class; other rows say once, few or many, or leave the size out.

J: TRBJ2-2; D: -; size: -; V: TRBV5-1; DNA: TGCGCCAGCAGCTTACAGACCGGGGAGCTGTTTTTT; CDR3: CASSLQTGELFF
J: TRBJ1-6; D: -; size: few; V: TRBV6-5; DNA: TGTGCCAGCAGTCTAGTAGGGAATTCACCCCTCCACTTT; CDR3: CASSLVGNSPLHF
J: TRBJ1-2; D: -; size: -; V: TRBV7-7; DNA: TGTGCTAGCAGCTACCTGGGACCCTGGGGCTATGGCTACACCTTC; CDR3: CASSYLGPWGYGYTF
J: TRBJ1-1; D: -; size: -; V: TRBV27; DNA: TGTGCCAGCAGTACTCAAGACCGGAACACTGAAGCTTTCTTT; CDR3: CASSTQDRNTEAFF
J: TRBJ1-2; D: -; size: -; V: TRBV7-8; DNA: TGTGCCAGCAGCCATTCGACAGCAGTCAACTATGGCTACACCTTC; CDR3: CASSHSTAVNYGYTF
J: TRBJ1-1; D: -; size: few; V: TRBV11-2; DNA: TGTGCCAGCAGCTTACAAGGTTGGAGCACTGAAGCTTTCTTT; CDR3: CASSLQGWSTEAFF
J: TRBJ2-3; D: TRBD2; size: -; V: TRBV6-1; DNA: TGTGCCAGCAGCCCCACGGGCGGGAGAACAGATACGCAGTATTTT; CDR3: CASSPTGGRTDTQYF
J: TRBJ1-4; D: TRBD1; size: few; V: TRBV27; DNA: TGTGCCAGCGGCCCGGACAGGGGAGTCGAAAAACTGTTTTTT; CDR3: CASGPDRGVEKLFF
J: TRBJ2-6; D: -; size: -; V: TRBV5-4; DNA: TGTGCCAGCAGCTTGGGCAGTGACTCTGGGGCCAACGTCCTGACTTTC; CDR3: CASSLGSDSGANVLTF
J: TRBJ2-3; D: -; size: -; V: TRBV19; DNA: TGTGCCAGTAGTGCCTCTAGTCGCACAGATACGCAGTATTTT; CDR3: CASSASSRTDTQYF
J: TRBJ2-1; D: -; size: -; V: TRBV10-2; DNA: TGCGCCAGCAGTGAATTTGAGTGGCGTCGCTCCTACAATGAGCAGTTCTTC; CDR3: CASSEFEWRRSYNEQFF
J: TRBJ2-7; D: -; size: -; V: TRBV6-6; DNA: TGTGCCAGCAGTTACTCGCAGGGAAGCGAGCAGTACTTC; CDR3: CASSYSQGSEQYF
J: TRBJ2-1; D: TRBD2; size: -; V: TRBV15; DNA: TGTGCCACCAGCAGGGAGGGCGGGAGGGGCTATGAGCAGTTCTTC; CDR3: CATSREGGRGYEQFF
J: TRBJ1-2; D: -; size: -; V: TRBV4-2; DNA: TGTGCCAGCAGCCAAGATTTGTCAGGACATGGCTACACCTTC; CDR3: CASSQDLSGHGYTF
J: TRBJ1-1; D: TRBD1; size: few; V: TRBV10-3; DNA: TGTGCCATCAGTGACCCGCGAGGGGGCTACACTGAAGCTTTCTTT; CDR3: CAISDPRGGYTEAFF
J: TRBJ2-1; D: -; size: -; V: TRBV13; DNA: TGTGCCAGCAGCCCATTGGGGCAGGCCAATGAGCAGTTCTTC; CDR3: CASSPLGQANEQFF
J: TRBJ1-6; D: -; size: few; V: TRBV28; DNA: TGTGCCAGCAGTTGGACAGACCGGGGGATAATCTCACCCCTCCACTTT; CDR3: CASSWTDRGIISPLHF
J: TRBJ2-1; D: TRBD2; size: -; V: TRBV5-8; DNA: TGTGCCAGCAGCCCTGGGGGGGGATTTTACAATGAGCAGTTCTTC; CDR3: CASSPGGGFYNEQFF
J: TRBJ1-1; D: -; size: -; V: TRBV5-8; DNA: TGTGCCAGCAGCTTGCTGCATATGGAGACTGAAGCTTTCTTT; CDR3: CASSLLHMETEAFF
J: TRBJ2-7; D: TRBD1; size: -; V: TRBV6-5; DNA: TGTGCCAGCAGTGCCGGGACAGCCACCTACGAGCAGTACTTC; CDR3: CASSAGTATYEQYF
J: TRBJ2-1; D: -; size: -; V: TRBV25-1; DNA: TGTGCCAGCAGTGAATACCGGACAGACAATGAGCAGTTCTTC; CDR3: CASSEYRTDNEQFF
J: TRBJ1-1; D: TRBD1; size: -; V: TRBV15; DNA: TGTGCCACCAGCAGAGATAACGGACAGGCTGAAGCTTTCTTT; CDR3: CATSRDNGQAEAFF
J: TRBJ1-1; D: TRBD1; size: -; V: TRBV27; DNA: TGTGCCAGCCCCCTCCGGGACAGGGGGCATTTGAACACTGAAGCTTTCTTT; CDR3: CASPLRDRGHLNTEAFF
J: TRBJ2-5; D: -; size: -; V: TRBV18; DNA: TGTGCCAGCTCGCCCGTGGGGAACTCACAAGAGACCCAGTACTTC; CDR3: CASSPVGNSQETQYF
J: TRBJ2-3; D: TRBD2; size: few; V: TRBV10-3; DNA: TGTGCCATCAGGGTAGCGGGAGAAACAGATACGCAGTATTTT; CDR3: CAIRVAGETDTQYF
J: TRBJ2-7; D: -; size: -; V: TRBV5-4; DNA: TGTGCCAGCAGCTCAGACCTGGACCCGTCCTACGAGCAGTACTTC; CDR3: CASSSDLDPSYEQYF
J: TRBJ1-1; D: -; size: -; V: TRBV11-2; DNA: TGTGCCAGCAGCCCACCCCACCAGCGGGGCACTGAAGCTTTCTTT; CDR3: CASSPPHQRGTEAFF
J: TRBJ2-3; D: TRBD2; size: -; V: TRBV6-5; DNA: TGTGCCAGCAGTTACGGACTAGCGGGGGCTTATACGCAGTATTTT; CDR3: CASSYGLAGAYTQYF
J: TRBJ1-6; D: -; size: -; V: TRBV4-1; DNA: TGCGCCAGCAGCCAAGAGTACGGGTATAATTCACCCCTCCACTTT; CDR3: CASSQEYGYNSPLHF
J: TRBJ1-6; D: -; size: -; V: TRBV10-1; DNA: TGCGCCAGCAGTGAAGGCTCCTATAATTCACCCCTCCACTTT; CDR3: CASSEGSYNSPLHF
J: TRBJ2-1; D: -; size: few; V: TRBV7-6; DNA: TGTGCCAGCAGGCCCTGGCCAGGGGGGGGGAATGAGCAGTTCTTC; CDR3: CASRPWPGGGNEQFF
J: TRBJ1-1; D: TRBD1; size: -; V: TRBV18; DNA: TGTGCCAGCTCACCATCGGGTCGTAACAGGGGGAACACTGAAGCTTTCTTT; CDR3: CASSPSGRNRGNTEAFF
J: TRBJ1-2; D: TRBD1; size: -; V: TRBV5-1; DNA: TGCGCCAGCAGCTTGAATCGACAGGGGGCCAACTATGGCTACACCTTC; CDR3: CASSLNRQGANYGYTF
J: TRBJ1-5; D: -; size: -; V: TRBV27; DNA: TGTGCCAGCAGGACAGTCTATAGCAATCAGCCCCAGCATTTT; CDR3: CASRTVYSNQPQHF
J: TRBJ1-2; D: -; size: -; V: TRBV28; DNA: TGTGCCAGCAGCCCACGCTTTTTGGGCTACACCTTC; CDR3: CASSPRFLGYTF
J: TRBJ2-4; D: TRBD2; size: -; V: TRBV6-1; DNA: TGTGCCAGCAGTGATATCGGGGGGGGTGTAAACATTCAGTACTTC; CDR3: CASSDIGGGVNIQYF
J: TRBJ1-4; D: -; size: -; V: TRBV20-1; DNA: TGCAGTGCTCTACAGGAAAAACTGTTTTTT; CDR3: CSALQEKLFF
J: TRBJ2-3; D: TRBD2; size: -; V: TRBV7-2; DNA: TGTGCCAGCAGCTTATTAGCGGGGGGGCCAGATACGCAGTATTTT; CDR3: CASSLLAGGPDTQYF
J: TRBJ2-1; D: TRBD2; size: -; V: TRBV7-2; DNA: TGTGCCAGCAGCCTAGGACTAGCTGATCACAATGAGCAGTTCTTC; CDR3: CASSLGLADHNEQFF
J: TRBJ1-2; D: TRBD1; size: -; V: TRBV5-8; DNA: TGTGCCAGCAGCTTGGTTAAGGGACAGGCTAGGATCTATGGCTACACCTTC; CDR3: CASSLVKGQARIYGYTF
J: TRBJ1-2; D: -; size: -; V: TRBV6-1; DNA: TGTGCCAGCATGAATAACTATGGCTACACCTTC; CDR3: CASMNNYGYTF
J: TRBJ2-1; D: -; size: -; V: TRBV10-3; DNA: TGTGCCATCAGTGCGTATCGGGAGAATGAGCAGTTCTTC; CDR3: CAISAYRENEQFF
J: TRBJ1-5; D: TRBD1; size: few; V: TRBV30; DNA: TGTGCCTGGGGACAGGGGGCAGGACAGCCCCAGCATTTT; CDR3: CAWGQGAGQPQHF
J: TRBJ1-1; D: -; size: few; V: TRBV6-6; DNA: TGTGCCAGCGGGAAGAACACTGAAGCTTTCTTT; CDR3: CASGKNTEAFF
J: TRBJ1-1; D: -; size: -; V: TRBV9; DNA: TGTGCCAGCACCCTGGCAGGCACTTTGAACACTGAAGCTTTCTTT; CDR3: CASTLAGTLNTEAFF
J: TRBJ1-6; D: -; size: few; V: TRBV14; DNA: TGTGCCAGCAGCCAAGATGGGAATTCACCCCTCCACTTT; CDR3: CASSQDGNSPLHF
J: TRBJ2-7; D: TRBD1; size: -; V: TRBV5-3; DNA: TGTGCCAGCAGCTTGCGGCAGGGGGACGAGCAGTACTTC; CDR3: CASSLRQGDEQYF
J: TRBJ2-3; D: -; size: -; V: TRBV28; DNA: TGTGCCAGCAGTTTCCCGTCCGGACGAGCTTGGGGTACGCAGTATTTT; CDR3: CASSFPSGRAWGTQYF
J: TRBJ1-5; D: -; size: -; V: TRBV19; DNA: TGTGCCAGTAGTATAGGTTTGCTCAGCAATCAGCCCCAGCATTTT; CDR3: CASSIGLLSNQPQHF
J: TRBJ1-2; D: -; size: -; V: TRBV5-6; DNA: TGTGCCAGCAGCTTGGGGGCGGTTGGCTACACCTTC; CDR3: CASSLGAVGYTF
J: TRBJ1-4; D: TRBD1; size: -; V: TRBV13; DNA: TGTGCCAGCAGCTCGATCAGGGGGCAGACTGATGAAAAACTGTTTTTT; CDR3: CASSSIRGQTDEKLFF
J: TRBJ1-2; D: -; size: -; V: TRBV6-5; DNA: TGTGCCAGCAGTCGGGAAGGGCAGGCCTATGGCTACACCTTC; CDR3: CASSREGQAYGYTF
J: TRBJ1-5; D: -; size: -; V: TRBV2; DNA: TGTGCCAGCAGTGAGACAGGCTTTTATAGCAATCAGCCCCAGCATTTT; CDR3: CASSETGFYSNQPQHF
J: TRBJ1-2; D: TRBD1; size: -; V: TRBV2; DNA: TGTGCCAGCAGTGTTTGGACAGGGGATGGCTACACCTTC; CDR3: CASSVWTGDGYTF
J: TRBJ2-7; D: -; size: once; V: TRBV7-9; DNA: TGTGCCAGCAGCCCCGGAGGATCCTACGAGCAGTACTTC; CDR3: CASSPGGSYEQYF
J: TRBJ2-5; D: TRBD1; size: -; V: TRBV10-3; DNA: TGTGCCATCACCAGGGACAGGTACCAAGAGACCCAGTACTTC; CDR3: CAITRDRYQETQYF
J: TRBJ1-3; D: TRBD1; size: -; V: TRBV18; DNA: TGTGCCAGCTCACCGAGGACAGGGAAGAGCGGAAACACCATATATTTT; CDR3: CASSPRTGKSGNTIYF
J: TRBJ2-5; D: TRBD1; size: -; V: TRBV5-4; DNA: TGTGCCAGCAGCCCTGACAGGGTTCAAGAGACCCAGTACTTC; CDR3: CASSPDRVQETQYF